One TCR beta chain is described in this entry. The antigen remains undetermined. HTBI primers from iRepertoire and Arm-PCR of CDR3 regions yielded the TCR beta libraries. MiXCR, applied by TCRdb to the multiplex PCR reads, yields one record per CDR3 protein. The sample includes about 310,000 distinct CDR3 sequences, 22% of them seen just once. The time point: persistent/refractory GD, antithyroid drugs over 5 years with positive TRAb. Preparation of the TCR library used RNA extracted from PBMCs. Roughly 10 milliliters of peripheral blood were taken and placed in EDTA tubes. The source of the sample is a study of regulatory T cells in long-lasting Graves disease. In the study overall: Persistent cases took antithyroid drugs over 5 years and stayed TSH receptor antibody positive.

Overall study findings and caveats: Graves' patients with persistent disease showed TCR diversity lower than patients newly diagnosed. Persistent disease showed a preference for TRBV28, TRBJ1-2 and TRBJ2-5.

V gave up 6 bases and J gave up 0 bases; unmatched junction bases: 8. The germline gives CDR1 DFQATT, CDR2 SNEGSKA (reference sequence). The CDR3 has 16 amino acids. The receptor comes from a female donor with Graves disease. The sequenced sample was peripheral blood mononuclear cells (PBMCs), obtained when the disease was refractory, from a patient treated with antithyroid drugs. This chain links TRBV20-1 with TRBJ2-7, with 13 bases fitting TRBD2. The CDR3 sequence: CSALGTSGMYSYEQYF. The CDR3, as DNA: TGCAGTGCCCTCGGGACTAGCGGGATGTACTCCTACGAGCAGTACTTC.